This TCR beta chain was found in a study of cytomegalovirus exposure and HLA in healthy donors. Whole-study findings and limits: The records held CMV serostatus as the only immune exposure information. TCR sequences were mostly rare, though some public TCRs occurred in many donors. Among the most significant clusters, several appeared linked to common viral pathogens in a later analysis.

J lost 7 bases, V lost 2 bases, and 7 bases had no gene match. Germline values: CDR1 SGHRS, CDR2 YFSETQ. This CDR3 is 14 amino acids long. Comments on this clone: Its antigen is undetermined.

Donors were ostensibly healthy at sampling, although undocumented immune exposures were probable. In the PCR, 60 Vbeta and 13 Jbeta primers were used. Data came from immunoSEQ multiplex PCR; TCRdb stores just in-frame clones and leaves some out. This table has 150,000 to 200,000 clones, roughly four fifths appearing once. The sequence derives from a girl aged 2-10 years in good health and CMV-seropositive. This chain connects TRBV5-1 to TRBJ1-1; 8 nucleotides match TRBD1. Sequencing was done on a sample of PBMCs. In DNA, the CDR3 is TGCGCCAGCAGCTTTCGCGGGACAGGTCATGAAGCTTTCTTT. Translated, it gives CASSFRGTGHEAFF.